This record covers a single T cell receptor beta chain. A few counts support this clonotype. Its cognate antigen has yet to be identified. Base quality data are lacking; no much larger clone is found one base away. The data are from a study of T-cell memory formation after mild COVID-19 (dated by TCRdb to the early 2020s). About the full investigation: Most TCR sequence clusters were specific to one of the two donors. In a couple of donors, T-cell clones that expanded and contracted after mild COVID-19 were tracked by sequencing TCRalpha and TCRbeta repertoires over time. Two young, previously healthy adult volunteers made up the cohort, one male and one female. Points the paper makes about the study in general: Only a couple of mild cases were covered by the study, and larger cohorts that include severe cases with pre-infection samples were considered necessary. Some responding clones were detected in pre-infection memory, suggesting pre-existing cross-reactive memory T cells joined the SARS-CoV-2 response. SARS-CoV-2 specificity of the second-wave clones peaking on day 37 was not confirmed. Contracting CD4+ clones turned up mainly in the CM and EM memory subsets, whereas EMRA was where CD8+ clones were enriched. Clones that contracted from day 15 to 85 showed balanced CD4/CD8 phenotypes, whereas a second wave of clones that expanded from day 15 to 37 leaned towards CD4+.

Ficoll-Paque density gradient centrifugation was used to isolate PBMCs. Including cysteine and phenylalanine, the CDR3 has 15 amino acids. The only DNA kept is the CDR3, 45 bases in frame from the first base. According to the germline V gene, CDR1 reads MNHEY and CDR2 reads SVGAGI. V sheds 1 base and J sheds 2 bases, leaving 12 bases between their ends. This sample was sequenced with an Illumina NovaSeq 6000. Using 5'RACE with constant-segment primers, TCRalpha and TCRbeta cDNA libraries were constructed, with sample barcodes and unique molecular identifiers added in the process. RNA was extracted from every sample with Trizol reagent. The libraries were amplified in two PCR steps, and the second step added a second sample barcode and Illumina TruSeq adapters. Sequencing of the libraries was done on an Illumina NovaSeq, producing 2 x 150 bp paired-end reads. The study's processing was this. Demultiplexing of reads and collapsing into UMI-guided consensus sequences were performed with migec v1.2.7. Using mixcr v2.1.11, UMI consensuses were aligned to TRA and TRB V and J templates and then assembled into clonotypes. Expanded or contracted clonotypes were those called significant by both edgeR and NoisET, with noise models trained on biological replicates. For edgeR calls, a false discovery rate-adjusted p below 0.01 and a log2 fold-change threshold of 1 were applied. As an exploratory analysis of dynamics, PCA with hierarchical clustering was applied to max-normalized trajectories of the 1000 most abundant clonotypes. Separately sequenced CD4+ and CD8+ repertoires were used to assign the CD4 or CD8 phenotype of responding clones. TCRdb itself trimmed the public reads at Q25 with fastp, ran MiXCR and retained productive beta chains. Rows merge per CDR3 protein into single entries with the most common DNA and genes. What appears here as the V and J calls and clone size reflects TCRdb's work, not the paper's. The table for this sample lists a few hundred thousand distinct CDR3 sequences; around a sixth of them were counted only once. In total, the top ten clones hold around 22% of the sample.

Sequencing input: PBMCs or a T cell subset sorted from them (not recorded which). This clonotype originated in a man aged 18 to 30 who had mild COVID-19 (a few samples of this study predate the infection). The sample titles of this study are shuffled in the database, so cell type and time point are left out; the donor was told from shared clones. The sequence is built from TRBV6-5 and TRBJ2-7; no D gene call is confident. The CDR3 is CASSYFYPQTYEQYF. The nucleotide sequence is given as TGTGCCAGCAGTTACTTTTACCCCCAGACCTACGAGCAGTACTTC.